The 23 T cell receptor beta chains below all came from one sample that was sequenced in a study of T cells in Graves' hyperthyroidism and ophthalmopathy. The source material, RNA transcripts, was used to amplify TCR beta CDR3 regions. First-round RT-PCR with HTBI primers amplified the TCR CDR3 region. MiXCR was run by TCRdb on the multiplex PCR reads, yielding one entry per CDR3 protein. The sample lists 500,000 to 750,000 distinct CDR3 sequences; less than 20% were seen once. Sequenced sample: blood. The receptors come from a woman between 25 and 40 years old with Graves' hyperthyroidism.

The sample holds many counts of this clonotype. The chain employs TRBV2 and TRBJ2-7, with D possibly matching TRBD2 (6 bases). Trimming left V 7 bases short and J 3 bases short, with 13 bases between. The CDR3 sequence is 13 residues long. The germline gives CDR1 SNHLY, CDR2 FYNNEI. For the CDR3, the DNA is TGTGCCAGCATCCCGGGACTCAACTACGAGCAGTACTTC. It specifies CASIPGLNYEQYF.

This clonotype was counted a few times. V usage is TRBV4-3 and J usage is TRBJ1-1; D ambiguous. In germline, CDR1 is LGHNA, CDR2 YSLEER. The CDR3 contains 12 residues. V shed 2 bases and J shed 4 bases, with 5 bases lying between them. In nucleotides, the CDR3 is TGCGCCAGCAGCCAAATAGGCACTGAAGCTTTCTTT. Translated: CASSQIGTEAFF.

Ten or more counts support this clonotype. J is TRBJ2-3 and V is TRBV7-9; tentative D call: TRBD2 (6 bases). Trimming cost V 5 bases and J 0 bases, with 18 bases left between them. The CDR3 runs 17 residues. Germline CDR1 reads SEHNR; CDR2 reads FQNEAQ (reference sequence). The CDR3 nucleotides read TGTGCCAGCAGCCCGATGGGGGGACCAACTAGCACAGATACGCAGTATTTT. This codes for CASSPMGGPTSTDTQYF.

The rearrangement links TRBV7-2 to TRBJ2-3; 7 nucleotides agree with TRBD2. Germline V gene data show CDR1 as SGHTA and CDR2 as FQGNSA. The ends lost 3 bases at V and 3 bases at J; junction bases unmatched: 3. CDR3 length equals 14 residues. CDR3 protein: CASSFLAETDTQYF. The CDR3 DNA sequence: TGTGCCAGCAGCTTCCTAGCGGAGACAGATACGCAGTATTTT.

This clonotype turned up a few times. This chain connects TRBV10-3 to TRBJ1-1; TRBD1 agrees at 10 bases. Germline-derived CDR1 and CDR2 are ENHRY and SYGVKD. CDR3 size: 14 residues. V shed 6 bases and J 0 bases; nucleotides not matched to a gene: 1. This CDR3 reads CAIRGTGVNTEAFF. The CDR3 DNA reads TGTGCCATCAGAGGGACAGGGGTGAACACTGAAGCTTTCTTT.

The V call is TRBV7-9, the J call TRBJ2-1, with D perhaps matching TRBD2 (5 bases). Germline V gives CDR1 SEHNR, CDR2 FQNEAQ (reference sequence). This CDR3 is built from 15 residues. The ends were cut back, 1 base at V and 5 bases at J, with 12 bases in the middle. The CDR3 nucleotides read TGTGCCAGCAGCTTAGTACAAGCGGCCAACAATGAGCAGTTCTTC. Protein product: CASSLVQAANNEQFF.

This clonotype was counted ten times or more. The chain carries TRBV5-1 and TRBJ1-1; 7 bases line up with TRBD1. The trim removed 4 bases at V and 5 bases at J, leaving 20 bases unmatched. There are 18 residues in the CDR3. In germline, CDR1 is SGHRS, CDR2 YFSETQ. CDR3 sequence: CASSRTLTGMSAETEAFF. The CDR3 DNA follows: TGCGCCAGCAGCCGAACCTTGACAGGGATGTCCGCGGAGACTGAAGCTTTCTTT.

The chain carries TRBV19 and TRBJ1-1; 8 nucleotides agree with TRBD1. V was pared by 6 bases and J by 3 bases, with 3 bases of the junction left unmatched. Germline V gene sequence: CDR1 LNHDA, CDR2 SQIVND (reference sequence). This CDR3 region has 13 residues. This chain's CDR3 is CASRETGDTEAFF. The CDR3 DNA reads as TGTGCCAGTAGAGAGACAGGGGACACTGAAGCTTTCTTT.

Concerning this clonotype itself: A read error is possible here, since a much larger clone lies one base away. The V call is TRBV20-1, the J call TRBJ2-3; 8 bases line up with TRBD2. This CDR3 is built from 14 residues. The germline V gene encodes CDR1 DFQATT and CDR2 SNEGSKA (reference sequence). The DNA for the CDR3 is TGCAGTGCTAGTGTCCGGGAGGGCACAGGTACGCAGTATTTT. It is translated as CSASVREGTGTQYF.

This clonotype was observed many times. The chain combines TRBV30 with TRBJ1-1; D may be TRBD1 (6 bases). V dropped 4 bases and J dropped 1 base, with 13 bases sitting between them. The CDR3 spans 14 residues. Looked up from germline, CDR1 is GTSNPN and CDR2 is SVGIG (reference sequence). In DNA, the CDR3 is TGTGCCTGGACCGGGGGCGAAGCGAACACTGAAGCTTTCTTT. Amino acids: CAWTGGEANTEAFF.

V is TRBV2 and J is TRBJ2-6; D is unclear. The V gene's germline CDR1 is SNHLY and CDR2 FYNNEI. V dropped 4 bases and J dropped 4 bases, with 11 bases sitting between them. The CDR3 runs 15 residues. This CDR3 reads CASSGDISGANVLTF. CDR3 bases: TGTGCCAGCAGTGGAGACATATCCGGGGCCAACGTCCTGACTTTC.

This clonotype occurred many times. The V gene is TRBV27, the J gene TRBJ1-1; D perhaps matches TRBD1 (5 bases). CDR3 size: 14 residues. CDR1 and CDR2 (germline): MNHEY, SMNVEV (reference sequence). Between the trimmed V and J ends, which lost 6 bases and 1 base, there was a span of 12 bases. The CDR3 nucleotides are TGTGCCAGCAGGGGACTCGGGGCGAACACTGAAGCTTTCTTT. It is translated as CASRGLGANTEAFF.

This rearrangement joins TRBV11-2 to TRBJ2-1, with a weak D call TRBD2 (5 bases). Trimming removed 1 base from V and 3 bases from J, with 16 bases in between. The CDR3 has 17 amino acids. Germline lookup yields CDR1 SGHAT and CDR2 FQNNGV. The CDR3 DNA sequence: TGTGCCAGCAGCTTAGTTAAGAGGATCAGCGGCTACAATGAGCAGTTCTTC. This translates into CASSLVKRISGYNEQFF.

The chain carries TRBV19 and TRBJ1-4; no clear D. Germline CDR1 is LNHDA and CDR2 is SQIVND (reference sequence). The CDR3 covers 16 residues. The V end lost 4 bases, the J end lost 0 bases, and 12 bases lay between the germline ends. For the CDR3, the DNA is TGTGCCAGTAGTAAGGGATCAGGCGCAACTAATGAAAAACTGTTTTTT. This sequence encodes CASSKGSGATNEKLFF.

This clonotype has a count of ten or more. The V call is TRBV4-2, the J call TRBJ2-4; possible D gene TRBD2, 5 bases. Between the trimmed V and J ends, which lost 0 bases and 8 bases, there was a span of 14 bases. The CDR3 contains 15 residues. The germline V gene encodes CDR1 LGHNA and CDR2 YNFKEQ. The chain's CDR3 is CASSQDVAAGDIQYF. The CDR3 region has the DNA TGTGCCAGCAGCCAAGACGTGGCGGCCGGGGACATTCAGTACTTC.

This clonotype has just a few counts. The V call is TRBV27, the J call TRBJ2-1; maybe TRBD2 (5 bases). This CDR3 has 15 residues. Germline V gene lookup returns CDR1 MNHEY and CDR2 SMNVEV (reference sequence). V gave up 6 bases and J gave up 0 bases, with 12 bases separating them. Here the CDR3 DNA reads TGTGCCAGCAGGAGAGCGGCTAACTCCTACAATGAGCAGTTCTTC. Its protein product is CASRRAANSYNEQFF.

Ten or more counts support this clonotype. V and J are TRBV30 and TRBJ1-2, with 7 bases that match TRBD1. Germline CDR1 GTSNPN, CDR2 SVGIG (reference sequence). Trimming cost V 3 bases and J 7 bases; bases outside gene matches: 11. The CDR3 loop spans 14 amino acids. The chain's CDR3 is CAWRKGTDRLGYTF. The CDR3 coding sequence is TGTGCCTGGAGGAAAGGGACAGACCGCCTTGGCTACACCTTC.

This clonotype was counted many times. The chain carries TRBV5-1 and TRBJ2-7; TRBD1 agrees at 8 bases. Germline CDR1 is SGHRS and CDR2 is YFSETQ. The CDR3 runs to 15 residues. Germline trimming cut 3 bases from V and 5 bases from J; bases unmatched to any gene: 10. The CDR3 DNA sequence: TGCGCCAGCAGCTGGCCCGGACAGGGATCTAACGAGCAGTACTTC. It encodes CASSWPGQGSNEQYF.

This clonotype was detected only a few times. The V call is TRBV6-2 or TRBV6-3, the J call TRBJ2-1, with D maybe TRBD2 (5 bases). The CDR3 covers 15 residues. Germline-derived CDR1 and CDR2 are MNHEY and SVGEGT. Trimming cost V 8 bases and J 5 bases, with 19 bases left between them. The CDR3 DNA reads TGTGCCAGCCGGGCGGCGGGTCCATGGGACAATGAGCAGTTCTTC. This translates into CASRAAGPWDNEQFF.

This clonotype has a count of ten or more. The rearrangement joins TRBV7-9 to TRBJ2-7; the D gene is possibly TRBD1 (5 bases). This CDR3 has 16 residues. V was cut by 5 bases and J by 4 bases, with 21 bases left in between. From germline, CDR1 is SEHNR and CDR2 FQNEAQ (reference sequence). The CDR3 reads CASSRTGQNWGYEQYF. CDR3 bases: TGTGCCAGCAGCCGAACAGGACAAAACTGGGGTTACGAGCAGTACTTC.

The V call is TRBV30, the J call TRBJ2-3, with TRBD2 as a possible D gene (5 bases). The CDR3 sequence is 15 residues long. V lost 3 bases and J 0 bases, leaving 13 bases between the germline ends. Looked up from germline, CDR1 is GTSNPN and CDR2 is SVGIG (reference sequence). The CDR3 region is CAWRPGRGSTDTQYF. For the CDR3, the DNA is TGTGCCTGGAGGCCTGGCCGGGGTAGCACAGATACGCAGTATTTT.

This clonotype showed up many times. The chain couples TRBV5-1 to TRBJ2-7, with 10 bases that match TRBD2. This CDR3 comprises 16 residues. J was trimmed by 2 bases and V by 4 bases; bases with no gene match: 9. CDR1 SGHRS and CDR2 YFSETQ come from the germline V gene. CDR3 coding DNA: TGCGCCAGCAGCCCCATGAATAGCGGGAGGACCTACGAGCAGTACTTC. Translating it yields CASSPMNSGRTYEQYF.

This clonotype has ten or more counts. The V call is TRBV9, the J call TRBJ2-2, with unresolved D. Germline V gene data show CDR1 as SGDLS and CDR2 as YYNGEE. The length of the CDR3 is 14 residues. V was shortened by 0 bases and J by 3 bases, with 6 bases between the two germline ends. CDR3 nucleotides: TGTGCCAGCAGCGTAGGGTGGTACACCGGGGAGCTGTTTTTT. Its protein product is CASSVGWYTGELFF.